What follows is one T cell receptor beta chain and its context. Its cognate antigen is unknown. The data are from a study of cytomegalovirus exposure and HLA in healthy donors. Study-level points and caveats: An analysis that came later showed most CMV-associated TCR beta chains appearing HLA-restricted. The classifier, whose performance was assessed in both the original and validation cohorts, reportedly diagnosed cytomegalovirus status with high specificity and sensitivity. HLA alleles were associated with 16,000 or so TCR beta sequences in a later analysis at 0.05 false discovery rate.

Primers for the PCR totalled 60 Vbeta and 13 Jbeta. The protocol was immunoSEQ multiplex PCR, while the TCRdb copy is restricted to in-frame clones and leaves out a portion. Seen here are fewer than 200,000 clones, 71% observed once, and the top ten hold over 2.5%. The V end was cut by 3 bases, the J end by 3 bases, with 11 bases between. The V gene's germline CDR1 is MDHEN and CDR2 SYDVKM. CDR3 size: 14 residues. This clonotype originated in a woman under 40 in good health and CMV-seronegative. The sequenced sample consisted of PBMCs. V and J are TRBV28 and TRBJ2-5; weak D call: TRBD2 (5 bases). The DNA for the CDR3 is TGTGCCAGCAGTTTTTCAGCGGTCGAAGAGACCCAGTACTTC. This translates into CASSFSAVEETQYF.